These T cell receptor beta chains were read from a single sample in a study of cytomegalovirus exposure and HLA in healthy donors. Libraries were prepared by immunoSEQ multiplex PCR; TCRdb keeps only in-frame clonotypes and omits some of them. The data hold about 200,000 clones, with about 81% observed a single time. The source material was PBMCs. The receptor source for this set is a woman aged 30 to 39 in good health and CMV-seronegative. Both conserved end residues are part of each CDR3. A D gene is named only where the DNA matches it firmly. Clone sizes are given selectively: once, few, many, or a class where the clone is expanded.

size: .
J: TRBJ1-5
D: .
V: TRBV27
CDR3: CASSLWQGQPQHF
DNA: TGTGCCAGCAGTTTATGGCAGGGCCAGCCCCAGCATTTT

size: .
J: TRBJ1-4
D: .
V: TRBV28
CDR3: CASSPISQGGEKLFF
DNA: TGTGCCAGCAGCCCTATTTCCCAGGGAGGAGAAAAACTGTTTTTT

size: .
J: TRBJ1-4
D: .
V: TRBV5-4
CDR3: CASSWDRREKLFF
DNA: TGTGCCAGCAGCTGGGATAGGAGGGAAAAACTGTTTTTT

size: few
J: TRBJ1-6
D: TRBD1
V: TRBV28
CDR3: CASRPTGDGSPLHF
DNA: TGTGCCAGCAGGCCGACAGGGGACGGGTCACCCCTCCACTTT

size: .
J: TRBJ2-3
D: TRBD2
V: TRBV5-1
CDR3: CASSPPAGVSIDTQYF
DNA: TGCGCCAGCAGCCCCCCAGCGGGAGTATCGATAGATACGCAGTATTTT

size: .
J: TRBJ2-1
D: TRBD2
V: TRBV15
CDR3: CATSRIAGRGHNEQFF
DNA: TGTGCCACCAGCAGAATAGCGGGAAGGGGCCACAATGAGCAGTTCTTC

size: once
J: TRBJ2-1
D: .
V: TRBV4-1
CDR3: CASSQDGGTYNEQFF
DNA: TGCGCCAGCAGCCAAGACGGGGGTACCTACAATGAGCAGTTCTTC

size: .
J: TRBJ2-2
D: .
V: TRBV30
CDR3: CAWRREGANTGELFF
DNA: TGTGCCTGGAGAAGGGAGGGGGCGAACACCGGGGAGCTGTTTTTT

size: .
J: TRBJ2-2
D: .
V: TRBV28
CDR3: CASSFPQVAITGELFF
DNA: TGTGCCAGCAGTTTCCCCCAAGTGGCAATAACCGGGGAGCTGTTTTTT

size: .
J: TRBJ2-7
D: TRBD2
V: TRBV25-1
CDR3: CASSARLAEDYEQYF
DNA: TGTGCCAGCAGTGCCCGACTAGCGGAGGATTACGAGCAGTACTTC

size: .
J: TRBJ2-1
D: TRBD1
V: TRBV27
CDR3: CASSLLDRATNNEQFF
DNA: TGTGCCAGCAGTTTATTGGACAGGGCTACTAACAATGAGCAGTTCTTC

size: .
J: TRBJ2-5
D: TRBD1
V: TRBV18
CDR3: CASSPSGTGGNRETQYF
DNA: TGTGCCAGCTCACCATCCGGGACAGGGGGGAATCGAGAGACCCAGTACTTC

size: .
J: TRBJ1-2
D: .
V: TRBV5-6
CDR3: CASSPPGVVYGYTF
DNA: TGTGCCAGCAGCCCCCCGGGGGTCGTCTATGGCTACACCTTC

size: .
J: TRBJ1-5
D: TRBD1
V: TRBV4-1
CDR3: CASSQDRQGFLSQPQHF
DNA: TGCGCCAGCAGCCAAGATAGACAGGGATTCCTCAGTCAGCCCCAGCATTTT

size: .
J: TRBJ2-5
D: TRBD2
V: TRBV19
CDR3: CASSGGTSGRETQYF
DNA: TGTGCCAGTAGTGGGGGGACTAGCGGGAGGGAGACCCAGTACTTC

size: .
J: TRBJ2-3
D: .
V: TRBV27
CDR3: CASSSFTHTGTDTQYF
DNA: TGTGCCAGCAGTTCCTTTACTCATACCGGCACAGATACGCAGTATTTT

size: .
J: TRBJ1-5
D: .
V: TRBV6-6
CDR3: CASSGQNNQPQHF
DNA: TGTGCCAGCAGTGGACAGAACAATCAGCCCCAGCATTTT

size: .
J: TRBJ2-2
D: TRBD1
V: TRBV6-4
CDR3: CASSLQGVNTGELFF
DNA: TGTGCCAGCAGTCTACAGGGGGTTAACACCGGGGAGCTGTTTTTT

size: .
J: TRBJ2-7
D: .
V: TRBV18
CDR3: CASSPRAHSSYEQYF
DNA: TGTGCCAGCTCACCACGGGCTCATAGCTCCTACGAGCAGTACTTC

size: .
J: TRBJ2-7
D: TRBD2
V: TRBV5-6
CDR3: CASSLGGLAGVYEQYF
DNA: TGTGCCAGCAGCTTGGGGGGCCTAGCGGGAGTCTACGAGCAGTACTTC

size: once
J: TRBJ1-1
D: TRBD1
V: TRBV5-4
CDR3: CASSTQQGASTEAFF
DNA: TGTGCCAGCAGCACTCAACAGGGGGCTTCGACTGAAGCTTTCTTT

size: .
J: TRBJ1-1
D: .
V: TRBV7-9
CDR3: CASSLGASMNTEAFF
DNA: TGTGCCAGCAGCTTGGGGGCCAGCATGAACACTGAAGCTTTCTTT

size: .
J: TRBJ2-1
D: TRBD2
V: TRBV19
CDR3: CASSLRLAGGSSYNEQFF
DNA: TGTGCCAGTAGTCTCAGACTAGCGGGAGGGTCCTCCTACAATGAGCAGTTCTTC

size: .
J: TRBJ1-5
D: TRBD1
V: TRBV6-6
CDR3: CASSYPGQASNQPQHF
DNA: TGTGCCAGCAGTTACCCGGGACAGGCAAGCAATCAGCCCCAGCATTTT

size: .
J: TRBJ2-7
D: .
V: TRBV5-1
CDR3: CASSFNPTGPYEQYF
DNA: TGCGCCAGCAGCTTTAACCCGACAGGACCCTACGAGCAGTACTTC

size: many
J: TRBJ1-2
D: .
V: TRBV5-1
CDR3: CASSLEMGNGYTF
DNA: TGCGCCAGCAGCTTGGAGATGGGCAATGGCTACACCTTC

size: few
J: TRBJ1-5
D: .
V: TRBV2
CDR3: CASSRTVSNQPQHF
DNA: TGTGCCAGCAGCCGGACAGTTAGCAATCAGCCCCAGCATTTT

size: .
J: TRBJ1-1
D: .
V: TRBV29-1
CDR3: CSTGRDWTEAFF
DNA: TGCAGCACTGGACGGGACTGGACTGAAGCTTTCTTT

size: .
J: TRBJ2-5
D: .
V: TRBV29-1
CDR3: CSVDLAEETQYF
DNA: TGCAGCGTTGACCTAGCAGAAGAGACCCAGTACTTC

size: .
J: TRBJ2-7
D: TRBD1
V: TRBV5-4
CDR3: CASSSARQGLSYEQYF
DNA: TGTGCCAGCAGCTCGGCCCGACAGGGCCTATCCTACGAGCAGTACTTC

size: many
J: TRBJ2-2
D: .
V: TRBV14
CDR3: CASSTGFRELFF
DNA: TGTGCCAGCAGTACAGGGTTCCGGGAGCTGTTTTTT

size: .
J: TRBJ1-6
D: TRBD1
V: TRBV11-2
CDR3: CASSLSTGGNSPLHF
DNA: TGTGCCAGCAGCTTAAGTACAGGGGGCAATTCACCCCTCCACTTT

size: .
J: TRBJ2-7
D: TRBD2
V: TRBV6-6
CDR3: CASSPAGGRREQYF
DNA: TGTGCCAGCAGTCCAGCGGGAGGGAGGAGGGAGCAGTACTTC

size: once
J: TRBJ1-1
D: .
V: TRBV19
CDR3: CASSLQGLSNTEAFF
DNA: TGTGCCAGCTCTTTACAGGGTCTTTCGAACACTGAAGCTTTCTTT

size: .
J: TRBJ2-7
D: .
V: TRBV7-6
CDR3: CASSPRPLDEQYF
DNA: TGTGCCAGCAGCCCGCGGCCTTTGGACGAGCAGTACTTC

size: .
J: TRBJ1-1
D: .
V: TRBV27
CDR3: CASRPGGDTEAFF
DNA: TGTGCCAGCAGGCCGGGGGGCGACACTGAAGCTTTCTTT

size: .
J: TRBJ2-7
D: .
V: TRBV5-1
CDR3: CASSSGHGSYEQYF
DNA: TGCGCCAGCAGCTCGGGACACGGCTCCTACGAGCAGTACTTC

size: .
J: TRBJ2-1
D: .
V: TRBV19
CDR3: CASSPEGGPYNEQFF
DNA: TGTGCCAGTAGTCCCGAAGGAGGGCCCTACAATGAGCAGTTCTTC

size: .
J: TRBJ2-1
D: .
V: TRBV6-1
CDR3: CASSEADVTGKLNEQFF
DNA: TGTGCCAGCAGTGAAGCAGATGTAACAGGGAAACTCAATGAGCAGTTCTTC

size: .
J: TRBJ2-3
D: TRBD2
V: TRBV6-1
CDR3: CASRGLGGTTDTQYF
DNA: TGTGCCAGTAGGGGTCTGGGGGGGACTACAGATACGCAGTATTTT